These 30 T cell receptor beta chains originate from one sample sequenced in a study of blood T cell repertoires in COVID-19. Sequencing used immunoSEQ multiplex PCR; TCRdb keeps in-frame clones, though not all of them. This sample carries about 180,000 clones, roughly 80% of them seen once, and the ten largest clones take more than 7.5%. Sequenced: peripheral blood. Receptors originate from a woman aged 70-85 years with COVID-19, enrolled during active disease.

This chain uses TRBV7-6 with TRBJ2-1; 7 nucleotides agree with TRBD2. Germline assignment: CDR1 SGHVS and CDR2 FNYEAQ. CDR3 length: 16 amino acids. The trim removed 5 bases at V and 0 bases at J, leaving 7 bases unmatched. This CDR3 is CASSPRGGSSYNEQFF. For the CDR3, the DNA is TGTGCCAGCAGCCCAAGGGGCGGGAGCTCCTACAATGAGCAGTTCTTC.

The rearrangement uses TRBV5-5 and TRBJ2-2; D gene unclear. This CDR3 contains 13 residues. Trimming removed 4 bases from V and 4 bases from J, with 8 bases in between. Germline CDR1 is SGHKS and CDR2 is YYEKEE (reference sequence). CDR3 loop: CASSKQLTGELFF. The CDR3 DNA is TGTGCCAGCAGCAAACAGCTCACCGGGGAGCTGTTTTTT.

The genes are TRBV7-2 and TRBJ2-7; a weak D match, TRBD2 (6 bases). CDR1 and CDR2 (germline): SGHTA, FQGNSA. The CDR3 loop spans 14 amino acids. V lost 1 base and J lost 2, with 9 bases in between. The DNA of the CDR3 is TGTGCCAGCAGCTTAGAGGCTAGCGCCTACGAGCAGTACTTC. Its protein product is CASSLEASAYEQYF.

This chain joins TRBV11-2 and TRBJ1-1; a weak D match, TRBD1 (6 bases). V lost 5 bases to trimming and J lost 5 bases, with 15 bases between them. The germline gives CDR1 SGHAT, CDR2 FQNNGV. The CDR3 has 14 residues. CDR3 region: CASSLLQGWTEAFF. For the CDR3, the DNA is TGTGCCAGCAGCCTCCTACAGGGTTGGACTGAAGCTTTCTTT.

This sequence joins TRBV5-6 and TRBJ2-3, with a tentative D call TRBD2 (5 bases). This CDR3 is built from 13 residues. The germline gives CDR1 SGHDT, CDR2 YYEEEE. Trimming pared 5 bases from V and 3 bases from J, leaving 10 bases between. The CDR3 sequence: CASRVGSTDTQYF. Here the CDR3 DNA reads TGTGCCAGCAGAGTAGGGAGTACAGATACGCAGTATTTT.

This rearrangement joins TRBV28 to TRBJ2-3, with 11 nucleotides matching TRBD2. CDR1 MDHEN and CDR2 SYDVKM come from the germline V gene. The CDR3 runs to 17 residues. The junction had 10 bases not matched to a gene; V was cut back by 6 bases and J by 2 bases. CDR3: CASSEPGLADSTDTQYF. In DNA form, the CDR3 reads TGTGCCAGCAGCGAACCGGGACTAGCGGATTCCACAGATACGCAGTATTTT.

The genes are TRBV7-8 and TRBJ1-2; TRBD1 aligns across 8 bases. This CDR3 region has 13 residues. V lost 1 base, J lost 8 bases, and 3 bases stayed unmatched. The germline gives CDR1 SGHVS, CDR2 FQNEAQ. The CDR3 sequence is CASSLGQGNGYTF. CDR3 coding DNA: TGTGCCAGCAGCTTAGGACAGGGGAACGGCTACACCTTC.

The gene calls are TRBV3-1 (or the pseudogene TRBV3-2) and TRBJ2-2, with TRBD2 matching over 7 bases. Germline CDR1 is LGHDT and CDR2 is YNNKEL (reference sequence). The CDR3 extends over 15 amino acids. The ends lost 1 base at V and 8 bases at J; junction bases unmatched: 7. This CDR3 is CASSQARLARGELFF. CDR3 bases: TGTGCCAGCAGCCAAGCCCGACTAGCTAGAGGGGAGCTGTTTTTT.

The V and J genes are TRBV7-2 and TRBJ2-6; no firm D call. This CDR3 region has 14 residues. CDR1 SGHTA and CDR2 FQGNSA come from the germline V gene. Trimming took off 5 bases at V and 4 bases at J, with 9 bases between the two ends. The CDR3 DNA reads TGTGCCAGCAGCCTCCTCGGGGGGGCCAACGTCCTGACTTTC. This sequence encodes CASSLLGGANVLTF.

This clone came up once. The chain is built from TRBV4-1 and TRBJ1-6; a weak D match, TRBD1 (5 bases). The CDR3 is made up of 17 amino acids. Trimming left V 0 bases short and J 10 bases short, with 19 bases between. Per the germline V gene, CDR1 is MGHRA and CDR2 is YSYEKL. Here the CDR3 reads CASSQDYSGRARSPLHF. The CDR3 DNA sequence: TGCGCCAGCAGCCAAGATTACTCCGGCAGGGCACGATCACCCCTCCACTTT.

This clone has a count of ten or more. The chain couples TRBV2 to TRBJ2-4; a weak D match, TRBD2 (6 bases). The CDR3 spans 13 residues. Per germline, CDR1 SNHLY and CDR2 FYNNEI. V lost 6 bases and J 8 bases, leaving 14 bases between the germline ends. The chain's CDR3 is CASRDGGGYIQYF. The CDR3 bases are TGTGCCAGCAGGGACGGGGGAGGATACATTCAGTACTTC.

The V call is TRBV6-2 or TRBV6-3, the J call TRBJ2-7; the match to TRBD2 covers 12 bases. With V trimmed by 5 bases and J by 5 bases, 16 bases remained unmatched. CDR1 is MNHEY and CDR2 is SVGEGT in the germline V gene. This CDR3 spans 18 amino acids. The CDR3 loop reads CASSQQGALAGGSHEQYF. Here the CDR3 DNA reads TGTGCCAGCAGTCAGCAGGGCGCACTAGCGGGAGGATCCCACGAGCAGTACTTC.

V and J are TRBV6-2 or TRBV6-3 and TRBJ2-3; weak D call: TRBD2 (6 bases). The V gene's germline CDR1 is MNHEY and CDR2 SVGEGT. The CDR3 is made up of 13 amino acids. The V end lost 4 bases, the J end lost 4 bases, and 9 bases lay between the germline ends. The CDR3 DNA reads TGTGCCAGCAGTTTCTGGGGGGCAGATACGCAGTATTTT. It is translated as CASSFWGADTQYF.

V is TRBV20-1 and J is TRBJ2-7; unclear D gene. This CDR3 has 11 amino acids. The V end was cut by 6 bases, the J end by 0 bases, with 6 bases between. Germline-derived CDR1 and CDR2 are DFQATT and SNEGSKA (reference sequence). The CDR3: CSALYSYEQYF. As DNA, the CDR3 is TGCAGTGCCTTGTACTCCTACGAGCAGTACTTC.

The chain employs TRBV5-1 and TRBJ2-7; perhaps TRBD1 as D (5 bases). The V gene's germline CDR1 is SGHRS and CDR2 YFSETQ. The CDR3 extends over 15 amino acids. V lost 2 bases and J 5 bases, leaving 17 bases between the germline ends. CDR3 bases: TGCGCCAGCAGCTTTTCGACCCAGCAGGGCGACGAGCAGTACTTC. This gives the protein CASSFSTQQGDEQYF.

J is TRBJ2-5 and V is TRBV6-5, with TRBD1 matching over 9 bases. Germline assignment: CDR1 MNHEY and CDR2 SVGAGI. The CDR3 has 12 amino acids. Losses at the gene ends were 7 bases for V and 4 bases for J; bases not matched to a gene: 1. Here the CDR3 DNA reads TGTGCCAGCATGACAGGGGGAGAGACCCAGTACTTC. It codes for CASMTGGETQYF.

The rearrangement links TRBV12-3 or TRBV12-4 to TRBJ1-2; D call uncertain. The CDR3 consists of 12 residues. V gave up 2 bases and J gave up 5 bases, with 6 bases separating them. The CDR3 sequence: CASSLRLYGYTF. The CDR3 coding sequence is TGTGCCAGCAGTTTAAGACTTTATGGCTACACCTTC.

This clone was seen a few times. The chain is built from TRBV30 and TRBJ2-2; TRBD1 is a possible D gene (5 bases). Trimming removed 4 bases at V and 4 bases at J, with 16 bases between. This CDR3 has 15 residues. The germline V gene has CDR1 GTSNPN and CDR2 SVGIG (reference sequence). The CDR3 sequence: CAWTRGRGRTGELFF. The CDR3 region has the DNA TGTGCCTGGACTAGGGGAAGGGGCCGCACCGGGGAGCTGTTTTTT.

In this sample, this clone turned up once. DNA of the CDR3: TGTGCCAGCAGTGAAGGGGGGTGGGGTCCCACCGGGGCCAACGTCCTGACTTTC. Amino acids: CASSEGGWGPTGANVLTF. The chain employs TRBV25-1 and TRBJ2-6; maybe TRBD2 (6 bases). The CDR3 sequence is 18 residues long. V shed 2 bases and J shed 4 bases, with 18 bases lying between them. The germline V gene encodes CDR1 MGHDK and CDR2 SYGVNS.

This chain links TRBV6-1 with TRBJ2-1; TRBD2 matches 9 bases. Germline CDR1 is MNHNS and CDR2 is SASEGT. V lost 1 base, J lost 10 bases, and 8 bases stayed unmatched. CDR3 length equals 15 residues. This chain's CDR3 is CASSEGAGGNGEQFF. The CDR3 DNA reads TGTGCCAGCAGTGAAGGAGCGGGAGGCAATGGGGAGCAGTTCTTC.

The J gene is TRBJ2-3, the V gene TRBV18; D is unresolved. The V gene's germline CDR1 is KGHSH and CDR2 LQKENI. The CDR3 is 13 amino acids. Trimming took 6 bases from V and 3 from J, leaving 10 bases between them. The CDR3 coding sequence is TGTGCCAGCTCCCTACGGTTAACAGATACGCAGTATTTT. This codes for CASSLRLTDTQYF.

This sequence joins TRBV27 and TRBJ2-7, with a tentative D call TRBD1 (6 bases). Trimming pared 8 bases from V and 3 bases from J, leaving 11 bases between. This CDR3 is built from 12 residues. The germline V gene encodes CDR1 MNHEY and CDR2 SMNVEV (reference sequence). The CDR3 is CASGQQNYEQYF. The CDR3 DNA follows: TGTGCCAGCGGACAGCAGAACTACGAGCAGTACTTC.

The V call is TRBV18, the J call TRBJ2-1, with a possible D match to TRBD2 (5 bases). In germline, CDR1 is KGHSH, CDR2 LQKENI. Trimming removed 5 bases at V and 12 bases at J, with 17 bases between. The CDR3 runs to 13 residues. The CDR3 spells CASSSSLEAWQFF. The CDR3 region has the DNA TGTGCCAGCTCATCTAGCCTTGAGGCTTGGCAGTTCTTC.

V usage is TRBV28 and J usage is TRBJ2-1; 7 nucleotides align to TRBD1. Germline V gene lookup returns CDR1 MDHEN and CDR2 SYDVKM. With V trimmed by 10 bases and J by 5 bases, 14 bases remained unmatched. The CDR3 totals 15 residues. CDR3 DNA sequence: TGTGCCATCCAGACAGGGAAAACAATGGACAATGAGCAGTTCTTC. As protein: CAIQTGKTMDNEQFF.

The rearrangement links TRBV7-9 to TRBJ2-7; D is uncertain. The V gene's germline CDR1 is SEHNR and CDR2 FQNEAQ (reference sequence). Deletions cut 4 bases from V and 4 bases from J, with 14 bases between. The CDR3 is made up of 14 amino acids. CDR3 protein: CASSYPPQRYEQYF. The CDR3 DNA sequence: TGTGCCAGCAGCTACCCTCCTCAGAGGTACGAGCAGTACTTC.

As DNA, the CDR3 is TGCGCCAGCAGCTTGGGGACAGGGAAATCAGATACGCAGTATTTT. It codes for CASSLGTGKSDTQYF. The J gene is TRBJ2-3, the V gene TRBV5-1; 8 nucleotides align to TRBD1. The germline gives CDR1 SGHRS, CDR2 YFSETQ. The J segment lost 4 bases and the V segment lost 0 bases, leaving 4 bases of the junction unmatched. The CDR3 loop spans 15 amino acids.

CDR3 region: CASSYAGGFMKYEQYF. CDR3 sequence (DNA): TGTGCCAGCAGCTATGCGGGAGGATTCATGAAGTACGAGCAGTACTTC. The chain recombines TRBV11-2 with TRBJ2-7; 8 bases line up with TRBD2. CDR1 SGHAT and CDR2 FQNNGV come from the germline V gene. After removal of 4 bases from V and 4 bases from J, the junction contained 12 bases not matched to a gene. This CDR3 spans 16 amino acids. Drawing the rest from reference TRBV11-2 and TRBJ2-7, the complete variable domain is EAGVAQSPRYKIIEKRQSVAFWCNPISGHATLYWYQQILGQGPKLLIQFQNNGVVDDSQLPKDRFSAERLKGVDSTLKIQPAKLEDSAVYLCASSYAGGFMKYEQYFGPGTRLTVT.

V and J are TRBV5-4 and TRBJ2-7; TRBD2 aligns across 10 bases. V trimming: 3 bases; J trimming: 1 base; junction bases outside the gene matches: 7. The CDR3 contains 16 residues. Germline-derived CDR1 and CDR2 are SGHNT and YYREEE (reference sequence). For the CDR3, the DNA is TGTGCCAGCAGCTCAGACGGGACTAGCGTTTCCTACGAGCAGTACTTC. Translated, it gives CASSSDGTSVSYEQYF.

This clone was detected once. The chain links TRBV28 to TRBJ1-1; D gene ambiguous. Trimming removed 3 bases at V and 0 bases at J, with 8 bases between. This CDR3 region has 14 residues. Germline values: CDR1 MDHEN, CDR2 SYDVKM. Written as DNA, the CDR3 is TGTGCCAGCAGTTTTGCAGGTTTGAACACTGAAGCTTTCTTT. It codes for CASSFAGLNTEAFF.

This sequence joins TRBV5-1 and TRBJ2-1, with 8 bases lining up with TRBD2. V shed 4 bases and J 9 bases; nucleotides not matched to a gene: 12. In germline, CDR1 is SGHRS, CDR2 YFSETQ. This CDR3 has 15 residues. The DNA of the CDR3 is TGCGCCAGCAGCCTGGGACTAGGAGTCGTGGGTGAGCAGTTCTTC. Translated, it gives CASSLGLGVVGEQFF.